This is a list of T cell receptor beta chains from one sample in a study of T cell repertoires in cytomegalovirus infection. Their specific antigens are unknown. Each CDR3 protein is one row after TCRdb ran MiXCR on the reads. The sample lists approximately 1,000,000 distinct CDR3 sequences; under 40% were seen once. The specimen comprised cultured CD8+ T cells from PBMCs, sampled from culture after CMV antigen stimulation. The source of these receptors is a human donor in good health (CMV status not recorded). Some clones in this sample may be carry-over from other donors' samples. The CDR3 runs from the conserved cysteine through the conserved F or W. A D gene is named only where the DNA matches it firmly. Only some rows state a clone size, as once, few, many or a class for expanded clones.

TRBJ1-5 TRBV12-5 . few TGTGCTAGTGCCCTCAATCAGCCCCAGCATTTT CASALNQPQHF
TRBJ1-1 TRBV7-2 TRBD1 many TGTGCCAGCAGCCCAAGGTGGACAGGGGTGAACACTGAAGCTTTCTTT CASSPRWTGVNTEAFF
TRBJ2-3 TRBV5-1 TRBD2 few TGCGCCAGCAGCTCTGGGACTAGCGGGGGGTTCACAGATACGCAGTATTTT CASSSGTSGGFTDTQYF
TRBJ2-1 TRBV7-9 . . TGTGCCAGCAGCATCGGGCCTCCGGGATATGAGCAGTTCTTC CASSIGPPGYEQFF
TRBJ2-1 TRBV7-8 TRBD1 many TGTGCCAGCAGCGGACAGGGGGCGAGCAATGAGCAGTTCTTC CASSGQGASNEQFF
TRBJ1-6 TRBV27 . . TGTGCCAGCAGTGCAAGCCAGGGATATTCACCCCTCCACTTT CASSASQGYSPLHF
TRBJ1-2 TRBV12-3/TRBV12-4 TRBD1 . TGTGCCAGCAGTTTATCAGGGGGTAGTTCATATGGCTACACCTTC CASSLSGGSSYGYTF
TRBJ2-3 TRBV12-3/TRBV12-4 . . TGTGCCAGCCAAACAGGGTGGGGCCCAGATACGCAGTATTTT CASQTGWGPDTQYF
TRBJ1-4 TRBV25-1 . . TGTGCCAGCAGTGAATGGGTGTCAGGACTTAATGAAAAACTGTTTTTT CASSEWVSGLNEKLFF
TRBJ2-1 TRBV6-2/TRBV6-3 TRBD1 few TGTGCCACCACCGGGACAGGGAACTATGAGCAGTTCTTC CATTGTGNYEQFF
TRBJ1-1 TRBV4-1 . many TGCGCCAGCAGCCAGGAGCCGGGGGTGGAAGCTTTCTTT CASSQEPGVEAFF
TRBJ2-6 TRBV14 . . TGTGCCAGCAGCCAAGTTAACCCCCACTTCTCTGGGGCCAACGTCCTGACTTTC CASSQVNPHFSGANVLTF
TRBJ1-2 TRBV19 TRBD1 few TGTGCCAGTAGCTGGGACAGGGTTAACTATGGCTACACCTTC CASSWDRVNYGYTF
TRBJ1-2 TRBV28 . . TGTGCCAGCAGTTCCTCCCCGGCGTGGACAGACGCTAACTATGGCTACACCTTC CASSSSPAWTDANYGYTF
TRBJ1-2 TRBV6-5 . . TGTGCCAGCATTGGGGGGATGGATGGCTACACCTTC CASIGGMDGYTF
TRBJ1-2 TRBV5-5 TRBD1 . TGTGCCAGCAGGCCTGACGGGACAGGGGGCTTCTATGGCTACACCTTC CASRPDGTGGFYGYTF
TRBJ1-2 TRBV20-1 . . TGCAGTGCTTACCATACTAATAACTATGGCTACACCTTC CSAYHTNNYGYTF
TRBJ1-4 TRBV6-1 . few TGTGCCAGCAGTTTTATCCCGGGCACCGAACATGAAAAACTGTTTTTT CASSFIPGTEHEKLFF
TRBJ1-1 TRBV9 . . TGTGCCAGCAGCGTGGGGGCTGTGACTGAAGCTTTCTTT CASSVGAVTEAFF
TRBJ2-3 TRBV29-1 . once TGCAGCGTTTTTGTGGGGGGGCGGACAGATACGCAGTATTTT CSVFVGGRTDTQYF
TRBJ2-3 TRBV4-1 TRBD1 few TGCGCCAGCAGCCAAGATGGGACAGGGGGCACAGATACGCAGTATTTT CASSQDGTGGTDTQYF
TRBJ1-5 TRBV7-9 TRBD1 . TGTGCCAGCAGCTTAGGGACAGGGACCTATAGCAATCAGCCCCAGCATTTT CASSLGTGTYSNQPQHF
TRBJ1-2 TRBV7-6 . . TGTGCCAGCAGGGGCCCGGGGGACTATGGCTACACCTTC CASRGPGDYGYTF
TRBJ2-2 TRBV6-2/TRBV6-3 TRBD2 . TGTGCCAGCACCCTTTGGGGGGGCACCGGGGAGCTGTTTTTT CASTLWGGTGELFF
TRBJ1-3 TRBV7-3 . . TGTGCCAGCAGCTTCCCGGTACAAATCATCAACACCATATATTTT CASSFPVQIINTIYF
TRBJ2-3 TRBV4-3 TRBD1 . TGCGCCAGCAGCCAAGGTAACAGGGGCGGAACAGATACGCAGTATTTT CASSQGNRGGTDTQYF